This T cell receptor (beta chain) was sequenced during a study of shared clonotypes between healthy human individuals. Profiled with immunoSEQ multiplex PCR; TCRdb holds only in-frame clones, not every one. In the table there are roughly 450,000 clones, 79% of which are singletons. The clonotype originates from a woman between 40 and 55 years old in good health. Some clones in this sample may be carry-over from other donors' samples. The sequencing input was PBMCs.

The CDR3 sequence: CASSLQRAGEQYF. Here the CDR3 DNA reads TGTGCCAGCAGTTTACAGAGGGCGGGCGAGCAGTACTTC. J is TRBJ2-7 and V is TRBV27; weak D call: TRBD2 (5 bases). The CDR3 totals 13 residues. Between the trimmed V and J ends, which lost 2 bases and 6 bases, there was a span of 11 bases. Germline V gives CDR1 MNHEY, CDR2 SMNVEV (reference sequence).